A selection of T cell receptor beta chains follows, all from one sample in a study of beta chain features in type 1 diabetes. Clones were sequenced by immunoSEQ multiplex PCR, and TCRdb holds only the in-frame ones, with some missing. There are 310,000 or so clones in the sample; around 7.6% occur only once, and around 0.44% lies in the top ten. The sequencing sample was made of central memory CD4+ T cells from blood. The receptors here all came from a woman under 30 in good health. The CDR3 runs from the conserved cysteine through the conserved F or W. D genes are given only for firm matches.

CASSLVAGYYNEQFF,NA,TRBV5-1
CASSAPPGRSTDTQYF,NA,TRBV9
CASSLGASGTYEQYF,TRBD2,TRBV7-2
CASSPLAGGRQETQYF,TRBD2,TRBV18
CASSPLWGQETQYF,NA,TRBV28
CASQTVGAPGDQPQHF,NA,TRBV21-1
CASSLDGGGRSTGELFF,TRBD2,TRBV11-2
CASSMSHSGNTIYF,NA,TRBV2
CSVEGRGANYGYTF,NA,TRBV29-1
CASSPFSGSEYEQYF,TRBD2,TRBV7-2
CASSESGRSEQYF,TRBD2,TRBV25-1
CASSVDRHGSTEAFF,NA,TRBV9
CSVTGTRVDTQYF,TRBD2,TRBV29-1
CSVARDRLYGYTF,TRBD1,TRBV29-1
CASSLGLEGLETQYF,NA,TRBV5-1
CASSHSRNLAGEYLQFF,TRBD2,TRBV4-1
CASSLVFSPQRRETQYF,NA,TRBV5-6
CASSRTGGNNYGYTF,TRBD1,TRBV5-1
CASSHFGAVATNEKLFF,NA,TRBV4-1
CASSQVVRGGTQYF,NA,TRBV14
CASSSYPGTGLYEQYF,TRBD1,TRBV28
CASSLNWWGAPQYF,NA,TRBV7-3
CVRTVRSYEQYF,NA,TRBV19
CASSLTLANGEAFF,NA,TRBV28
CASSRTIALREQFF,NA,TRBV19
CASSQGTGDYQPQHF,TRBD1,TRBV4-2
CASRSTGTEAFF,NA,TRBV28
CASSEARDRSYNEQFF,NA,TRBV2
CAISEWGAGKAYEQYF,NA,TRBV10-3
CASSLGQGAYEQYF,TRBD1,TRBV5-1
CASSPPGQGYNEQFF,TRBD1,TRBV7-9
CATSRLGGGDTQYF,NA,TRBV15
CASSRGLAGDGELFF,TRBD2,TRBV4-2
CASSLEEGRNYGYTF,NA,TRBV7-2
CSVLLAGSYEQYF,TRBD2,TRBV29-1
CASSLGTSGSGAGELFF,TRBD2,TRBV4-2
CASSSGTVNYGYTF,TRBD1,TRBV7-2
CASSLNGGASTDTQYF,NA,TRBV7-3
CASSTNRVHEQYF,NA,TRBV7-2
CASRQGIGLFNSPLHF,NA,TRBV25-1
CASRRGGEQYF,TRBD2,TRBV6-6
CAISESGSEQYF,NA,TRBV10-3
CSVGLMNTEAFF,NA,TRBV29-1
CASSLRTLGAVETQYF,NA,TRBV7-9
CASTGLAGGPADTQYF,TRBD2,TRBV2